The 8 T cell receptor beta chains below all came from one sample that was sequenced in a study of early T cells in non-severe SARS-CoV-2 infection. In TCRdb, the 5' RACE reads were re-called with MiXCR into one record per CDR3 protein. The sample has 90,000 to 120,000 distinct CDR3 sequences, 11% seen once; the top ten hold about 8%. Specimen: whole blood. The receptors derive from an adult who was a healthcare worker with PCR-confirmed SARS-CoV-2 infection or an uninfected control (not recorded which).

The V gene is TRBV20-1, the J gene TRBJ2-1; D unresolved. CDR3 size: 13 residues. The V gene lost 2 bases and the J gene lost 7 bases, with 12 bases spanning the gap. Germline V gene lookup returns CDR1 DFQATT and CDR2 SNEGSKA (reference sequence). This chain's CDR3 is CSARSLLGNEQFF. The CDR3 DNA follows: TGCAGTGCTAGATCGTTATTGGGAAATGAGCAGTTCTTC.

The chain has TRBV7-9 and TRBJ2-2; D is unclear. The CDR3 length is 14 residues. The germline V gene encodes CDR1 SEHNR and CDR2 FQNEAQ (reference sequence). V lost 5 bases to trimming and J lost 5 bases, with 12 bases between them. The CDR3 nucleotides are TGTGCCAGCAGCGTAGGAATGGTGACCGGGGAGCTGTTTTTT. This codes for CASSVGMVTGELFF.

Only a few counts were recorded for this clonotype. DNA for the CDR3: TGTGCCAGCATTACTAGCGGGAGCTCCTACAATGAGCAGTTCTTC. It is translated as CASITSGSSYNEQFF. V gene TRBV28 combines with J gene TRBJ2-1; 11 bases are a match to TRBD2. Germline loops: CDR1 MDHEN, CDR2 SYDVKM. This CDR3 is built from 15 residues. Trimming cost V 7 bases and J 0 bases; bases outside gene matches: 2.

At least ten counts were recorded for this clonotype. The chain is built from TRBV7-8 and TRBJ2-3; no reliable D call. V lost 5 bases, J lost 0 bases, and 15 bases lay in between. CDR3 length equals 16 residues. From germline, CDR1 is SGHVS and CDR2 FQNEAQ. The CDR3 here is CASSLEFGPSTDTQYF. The CDR3 DNA is TGTGCCAGCAGCCTAGAATTCGGCCCTAGCACAGATACGCAGTATTTT.

The gene calls are TRBV6-4 and TRBJ2-3, with D uncertain. V was shortened by 6 bases and J by 1 base, with 8 bases between the two germline ends. Germline V lookup: CDR1 MRHNA, CDR2 SNTAGT. CDR3 length: 13 amino acids. CDR3 nucleotide sequence: TGTGCCAGCAGCTCCATGGGCACAGATACGCAGTATTTT. The encoded protein is CASSSMGTDTQYF.

This clonotype was picked up many times. The chain combines TRBV2 with TRBJ2-3; the D gene is possibly TRBD2 (5 bases). Deletions cut 10 bases from V and 14 bases from J, with 19 bases between. The germline CDR1 and CDR2 sequences are SNHLY and FYNNEI. The CDR3 has 11 residues. CDR3 sequence: CATLEGSYLYF. The CDR3 nucleotides are TGTGCCACCCTAGAGGGATCATATCTGTATTTT. Supplemented by reference TRBV2 and TRBJ2-3, the full variable domain reads EPEVTQTPSHQVTQMGQEVILRCVPISNHLYFYWYRQILGQKVEFLVSFYNNEISEKSEIFDDQFSVERPDGSNFTLKIRSTKLEDSAMYFCATLEGSYLYFGPGTRLTVL.

This clonotype was seen many times. V is TRBV20-1 and J is TRBJ2-5; TRBD2 agrees at 7 bases. This CDR3 is built from 17 residues. CDR1 DFQATT and CDR2 SNEGSKA come from the germline V gene (reference sequence). Unmatched junction bases numbered 16, after V lost 4 bases and J lost 2 bases. CDR3 sequence (DNA): TGCAGTGCTAAAGCTCTGGGGGAGGGCCGGTCGCAAGAGACCCAGTACTTC. As protein: CSAKALGEGRSQETQYF.

This clonotype was observed at least ten times. This rearrangement joins TRBV6-2 or TRBV6-3 to TRBJ1-5; 8 bases fit TRBD1. From germline, CDR1 is MNHEY and CDR2 SVGEGT. CDR3 length equals 15 residues. V lost 7 bases and J lost 3; bases outside the gene matches: 8. CDR3 sequence reads: CASTETGENNQPQHF. CDR3 nucleotides: TGTGCCAGCACCGAGACAGGGGAGAACAATCAGCCCCAGCATTTT.